The entry below gives a single T cell receptor beta chain sequence along with its context. Across about 22 US areas, participants ranged in age from 18 to 89 years. Method: immunoSEQ multiplex PCR; TCRdb's copy keeps in-frame clones and lacks some. The sample lists some 250,000 clones, about 89% occurring once. The data were taken from a study of blood T cell repertoires in COVID-19. CDR3 length: 14 amino acids. V lost 1 base, J lost 4 bases, and 4 bases stayed unmatched. The germline gives CDR1 SGHKS, CDR2 YYEKEE (reference sequence). Sequencing input: PBMCs or T cells enriched from blood (not recorded which). The chain couples TRBV5-5 to TRBJ2-5; TRBD2 matches 7 bases. The TCR comes from a man aged 35 to 55 who had recovered from COVID-19. In DNA, the CDR3 is TGTGCCAGCAGCTTGCTAGGCGGGAGAGAGACCCAGTACTTC. It is translated as CASSLLGGRETQYF.